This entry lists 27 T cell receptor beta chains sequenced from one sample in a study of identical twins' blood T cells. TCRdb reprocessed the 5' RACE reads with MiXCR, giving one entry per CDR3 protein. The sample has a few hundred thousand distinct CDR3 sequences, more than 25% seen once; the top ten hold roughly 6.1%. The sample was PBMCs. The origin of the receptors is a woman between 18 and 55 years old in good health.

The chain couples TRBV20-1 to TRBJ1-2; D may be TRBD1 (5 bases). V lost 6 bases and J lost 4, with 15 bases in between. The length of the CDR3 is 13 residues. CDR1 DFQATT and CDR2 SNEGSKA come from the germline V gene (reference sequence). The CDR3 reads CSARGSSGYGYTF. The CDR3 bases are TGCAGTGCAAGGGGTTCAAGCGGCTATGGCTACACCTTC.

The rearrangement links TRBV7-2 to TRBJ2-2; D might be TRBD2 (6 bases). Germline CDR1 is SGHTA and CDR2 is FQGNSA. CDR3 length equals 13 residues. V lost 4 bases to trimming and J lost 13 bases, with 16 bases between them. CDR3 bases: TGTGCCAGCAGCTGGGACTGGCTTGGTTTGCTGTTTTTT. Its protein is CASSWDWLGLLFF.

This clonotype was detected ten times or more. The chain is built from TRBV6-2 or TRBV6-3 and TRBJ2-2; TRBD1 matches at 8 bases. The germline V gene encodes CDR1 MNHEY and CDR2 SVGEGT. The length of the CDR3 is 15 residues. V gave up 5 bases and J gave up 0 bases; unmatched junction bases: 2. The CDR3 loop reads CASSQDRANTGELFF. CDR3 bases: TGTGCCAGCAGTCAGGACAGGGCGAACACCGGGGAGCTGTTTTTT.

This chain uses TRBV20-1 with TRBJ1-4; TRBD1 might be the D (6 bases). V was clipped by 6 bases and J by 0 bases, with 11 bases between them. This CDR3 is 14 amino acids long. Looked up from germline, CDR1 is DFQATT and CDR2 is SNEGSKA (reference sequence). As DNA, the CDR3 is TGCAGTGCCATACAGGGTGCAACTAATGAAAAACTGTTTTTT. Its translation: CSAIQGATNEKLFF.

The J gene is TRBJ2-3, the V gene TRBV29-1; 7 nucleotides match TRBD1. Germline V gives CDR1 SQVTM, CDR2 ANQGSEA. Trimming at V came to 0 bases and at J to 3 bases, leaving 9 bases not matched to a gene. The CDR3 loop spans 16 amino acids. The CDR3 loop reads CSVEDLVAGGTDTQYF. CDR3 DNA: TGCAGCGTTGAAGATTTAGTGGCAGGGGGAACAGATACGCAGTATTTT.

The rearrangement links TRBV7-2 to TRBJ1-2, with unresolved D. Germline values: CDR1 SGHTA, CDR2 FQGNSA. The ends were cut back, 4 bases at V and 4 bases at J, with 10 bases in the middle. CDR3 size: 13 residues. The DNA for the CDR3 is TGTGCCAGCAGCTCGCCGGACCCCTATGGCTACACCTTC. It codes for CASSSPDPYGYTF.

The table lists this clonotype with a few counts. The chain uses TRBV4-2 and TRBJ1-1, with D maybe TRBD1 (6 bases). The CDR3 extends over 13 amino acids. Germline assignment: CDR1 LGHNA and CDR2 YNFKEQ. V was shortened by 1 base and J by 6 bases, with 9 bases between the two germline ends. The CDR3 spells CASSQAGEAEAFF. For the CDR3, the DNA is TGTGCCAGCAGCCAAGCAGGGGAGGCTGAAGCTTTCTTT.

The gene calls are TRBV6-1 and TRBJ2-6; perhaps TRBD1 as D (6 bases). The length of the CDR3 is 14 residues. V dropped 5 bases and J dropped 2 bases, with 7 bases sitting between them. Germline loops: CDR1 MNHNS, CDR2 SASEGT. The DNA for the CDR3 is TGTGCCAGCAGTACAGGGCCTGGGGCCAACGTCCTGACTTTC. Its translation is CASSTGPGANVLTF.

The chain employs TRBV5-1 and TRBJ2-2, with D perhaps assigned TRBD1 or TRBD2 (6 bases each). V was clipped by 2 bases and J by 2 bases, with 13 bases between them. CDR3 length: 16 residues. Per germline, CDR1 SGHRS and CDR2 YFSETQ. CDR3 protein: CASSFLTGANTGELFF. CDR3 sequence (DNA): TGCGCCAGCAGCTTTTTGACGGGGGCCAACACCGGGGAGCTGTTTTTT.

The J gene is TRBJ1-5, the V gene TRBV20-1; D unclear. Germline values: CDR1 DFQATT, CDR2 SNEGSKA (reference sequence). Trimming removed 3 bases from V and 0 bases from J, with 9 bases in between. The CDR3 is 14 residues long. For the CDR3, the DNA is TGCAGTGCTAGTTTCGGAAATAGCAATCAGCCCCAGCATTTT. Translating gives CSASFGNSNQPQHF.

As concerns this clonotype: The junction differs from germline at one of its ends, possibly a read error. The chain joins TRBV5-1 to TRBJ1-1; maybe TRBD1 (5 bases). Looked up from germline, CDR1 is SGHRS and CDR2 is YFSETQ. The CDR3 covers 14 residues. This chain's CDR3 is CASGLGGGETEAFF. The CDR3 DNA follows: TGCGCCAGCGGCTTGGGCGGGGGAGAAACTGAAGCTTTCTTT.

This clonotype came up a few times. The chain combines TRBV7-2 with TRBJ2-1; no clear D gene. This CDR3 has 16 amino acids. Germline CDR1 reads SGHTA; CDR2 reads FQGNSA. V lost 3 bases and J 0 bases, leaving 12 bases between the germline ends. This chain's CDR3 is CASSFETWSSYNEQFF. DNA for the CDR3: TGTGCCAGCAGCTTCGAGACTTGGAGCTCCTACAATGAGCAGTTCTTC.

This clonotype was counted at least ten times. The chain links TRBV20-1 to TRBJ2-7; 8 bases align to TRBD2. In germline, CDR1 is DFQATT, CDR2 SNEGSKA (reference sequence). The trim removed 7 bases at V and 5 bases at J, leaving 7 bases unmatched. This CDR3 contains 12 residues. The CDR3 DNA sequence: TGCAGTGGCGGGACTAGTACCCACGAGCAGTACTTC. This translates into CSGGTSTHEQYF.

The CDR3 protein is CASSLNGGSNEQFF. CDR3 coding DNA: TGTGCCAGCAGTTTGAACGGCGGGAGCAATGAGCAGTTCTTC. The chain employs TRBV28 and TRBJ2-1, with 7 bases that match TRBD2. V dropped 3 bases and J dropped 6; count of bases not matched to a gene: 5. From germline, CDR1 is MDHEN and CDR2 SYDVKM. This CDR3 comprises 14 residues.

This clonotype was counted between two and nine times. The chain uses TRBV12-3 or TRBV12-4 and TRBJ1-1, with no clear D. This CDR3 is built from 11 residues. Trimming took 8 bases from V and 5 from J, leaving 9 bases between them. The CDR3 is CASVIVTEAFF. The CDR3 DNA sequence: TGTGCCAGCGTGATTGTAACTGAAGCTTTCTTT.

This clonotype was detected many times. CDR3: CSGGLSGYEQYF. CDR3 nucleotide sequence: TGCAGTGGCGGGTTAAGTGGTTACGAGCAGTACTTC. The rearrangement uses TRBV20-1 and TRBJ2-7; D possibly corresponds to TRBD2 (5 bases). Trimming pared 7 bases from V and 4 bases from J, leaving 14 bases between. The CDR3 totals 12 residues. The germline V gene encodes CDR1 DFQATT and CDR2 SNEGSKA (reference sequence).

The chain's CDR3 is CASSVTGSTDTQYF. The CDR3 DNA is TGTGCCAGCAGTGTGACAGGGAGCACAGATACGCAGTATTTT. V gene TRBV25-1 combines with J gene TRBJ2-3; 7 bases map to TRBD1. Per the germline V gene, CDR1 is MGHDK and CDR2 is SYGVNS. The CDR3 runs 14 residues. The junction had 1 base not matched to a gene; V was cut back by 4 bases and J by 0 bases.

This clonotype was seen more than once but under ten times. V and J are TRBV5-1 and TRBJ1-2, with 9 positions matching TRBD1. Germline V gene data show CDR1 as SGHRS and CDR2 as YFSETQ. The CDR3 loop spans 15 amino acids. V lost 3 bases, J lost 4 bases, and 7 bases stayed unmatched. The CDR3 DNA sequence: TGCGCCAGCAGCTCCTTACAGGGGGCAGTCTATGGCTACACCTTC. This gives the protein CASSSLQGAVYGYTF.

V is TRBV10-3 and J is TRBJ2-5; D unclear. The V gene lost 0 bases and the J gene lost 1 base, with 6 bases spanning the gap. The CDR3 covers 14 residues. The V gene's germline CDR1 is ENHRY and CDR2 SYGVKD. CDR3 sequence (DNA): TGTGCCATCAGTGAGTCGGTCAGCCAAGAGACCCAGTACTTC. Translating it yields CAISESVSQETQYF.

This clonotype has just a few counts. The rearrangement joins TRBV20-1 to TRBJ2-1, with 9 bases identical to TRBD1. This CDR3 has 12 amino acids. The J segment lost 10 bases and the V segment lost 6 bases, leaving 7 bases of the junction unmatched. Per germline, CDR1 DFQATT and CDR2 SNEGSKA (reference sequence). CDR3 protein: CSARDRANEQFF. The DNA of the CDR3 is TGCAGTGCCAGGGACAGGGCAAACGAGCAGTTCTTC.

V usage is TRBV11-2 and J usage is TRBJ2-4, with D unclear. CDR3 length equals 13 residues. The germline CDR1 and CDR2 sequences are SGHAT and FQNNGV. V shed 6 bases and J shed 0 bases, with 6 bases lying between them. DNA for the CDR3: TGTGCCAGCAGGGCTGTAGCCAAAAACATTCAGTACTTC. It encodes CASRAVAKNIQYF.

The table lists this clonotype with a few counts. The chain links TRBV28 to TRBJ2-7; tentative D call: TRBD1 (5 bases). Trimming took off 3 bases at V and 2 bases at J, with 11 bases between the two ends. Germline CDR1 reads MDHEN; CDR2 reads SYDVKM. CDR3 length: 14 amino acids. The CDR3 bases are TGTGCCAGCAGTTTCTTCAGGGCCCCCTACGAGCAGTACTTC. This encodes CASSFFRAPYEQYF. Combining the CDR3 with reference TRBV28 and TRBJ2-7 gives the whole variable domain DVKVTQSSRYLVKRTGEKVFLECVQDMDHENMFWYRQDPGLGLRLIYFSYDVKMKEKGDIPEGYSVSREKKERFSLILESASTNQTSMYLCASSFFRAPYEQYFGPGTRLTVT.

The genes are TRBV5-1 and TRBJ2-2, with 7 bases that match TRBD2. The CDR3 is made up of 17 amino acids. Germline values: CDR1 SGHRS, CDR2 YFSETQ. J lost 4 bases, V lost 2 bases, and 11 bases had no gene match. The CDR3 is CASSFLGTGGGTGELFF. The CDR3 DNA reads TGCGCCAGCAGCTTCCTGGGGACGGGAGGAGGCACCGGGGAGCTGTTTTTT.

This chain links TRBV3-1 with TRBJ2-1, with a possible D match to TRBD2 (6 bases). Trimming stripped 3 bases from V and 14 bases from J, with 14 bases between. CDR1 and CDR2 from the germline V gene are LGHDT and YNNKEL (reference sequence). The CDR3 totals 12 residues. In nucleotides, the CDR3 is TGTGCCAGCAGCCAGGGGAGGCTAGAGAAGTTCTTC. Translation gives CASSQGRLEKFF.

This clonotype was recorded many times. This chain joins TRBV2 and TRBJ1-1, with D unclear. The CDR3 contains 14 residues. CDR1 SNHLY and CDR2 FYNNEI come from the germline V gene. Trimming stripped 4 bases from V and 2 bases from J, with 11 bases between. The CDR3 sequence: CASSGRTDNTEAFF. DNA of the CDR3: TGTGCCAGCAGTGGACGGACCGATAACACTGAAGCTTTCTTT.

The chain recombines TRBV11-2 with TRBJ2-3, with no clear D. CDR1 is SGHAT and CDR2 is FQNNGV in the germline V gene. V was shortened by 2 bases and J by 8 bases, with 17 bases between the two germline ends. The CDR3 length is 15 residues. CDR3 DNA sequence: TGTGCCAGCAGCTTATTGGAGAGTCTGGCAGGTACGCAGTATTTT. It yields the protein CASSLLESLAGTQYF. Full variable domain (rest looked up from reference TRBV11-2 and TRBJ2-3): EAGVAQSPRYKIIEKRQSVAFWCNPISGHATLYWYQQILGQGPKLLIQFQNNGVVDDSQLPKDRFSAERLKGVDSTLKIQPAKLEDSAVYLCASSLLESLAGTQYFGPGTRLTVL.

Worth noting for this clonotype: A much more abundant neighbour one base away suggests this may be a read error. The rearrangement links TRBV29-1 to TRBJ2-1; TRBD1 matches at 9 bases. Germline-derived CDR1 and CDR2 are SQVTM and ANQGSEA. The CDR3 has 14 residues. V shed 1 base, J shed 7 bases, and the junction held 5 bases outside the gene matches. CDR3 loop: CSVEGRTGANEQFF. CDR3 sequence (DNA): TGCAGCGTTGAAGGTCGGACAGGGGCGAATGAGCAGTTCTTC.